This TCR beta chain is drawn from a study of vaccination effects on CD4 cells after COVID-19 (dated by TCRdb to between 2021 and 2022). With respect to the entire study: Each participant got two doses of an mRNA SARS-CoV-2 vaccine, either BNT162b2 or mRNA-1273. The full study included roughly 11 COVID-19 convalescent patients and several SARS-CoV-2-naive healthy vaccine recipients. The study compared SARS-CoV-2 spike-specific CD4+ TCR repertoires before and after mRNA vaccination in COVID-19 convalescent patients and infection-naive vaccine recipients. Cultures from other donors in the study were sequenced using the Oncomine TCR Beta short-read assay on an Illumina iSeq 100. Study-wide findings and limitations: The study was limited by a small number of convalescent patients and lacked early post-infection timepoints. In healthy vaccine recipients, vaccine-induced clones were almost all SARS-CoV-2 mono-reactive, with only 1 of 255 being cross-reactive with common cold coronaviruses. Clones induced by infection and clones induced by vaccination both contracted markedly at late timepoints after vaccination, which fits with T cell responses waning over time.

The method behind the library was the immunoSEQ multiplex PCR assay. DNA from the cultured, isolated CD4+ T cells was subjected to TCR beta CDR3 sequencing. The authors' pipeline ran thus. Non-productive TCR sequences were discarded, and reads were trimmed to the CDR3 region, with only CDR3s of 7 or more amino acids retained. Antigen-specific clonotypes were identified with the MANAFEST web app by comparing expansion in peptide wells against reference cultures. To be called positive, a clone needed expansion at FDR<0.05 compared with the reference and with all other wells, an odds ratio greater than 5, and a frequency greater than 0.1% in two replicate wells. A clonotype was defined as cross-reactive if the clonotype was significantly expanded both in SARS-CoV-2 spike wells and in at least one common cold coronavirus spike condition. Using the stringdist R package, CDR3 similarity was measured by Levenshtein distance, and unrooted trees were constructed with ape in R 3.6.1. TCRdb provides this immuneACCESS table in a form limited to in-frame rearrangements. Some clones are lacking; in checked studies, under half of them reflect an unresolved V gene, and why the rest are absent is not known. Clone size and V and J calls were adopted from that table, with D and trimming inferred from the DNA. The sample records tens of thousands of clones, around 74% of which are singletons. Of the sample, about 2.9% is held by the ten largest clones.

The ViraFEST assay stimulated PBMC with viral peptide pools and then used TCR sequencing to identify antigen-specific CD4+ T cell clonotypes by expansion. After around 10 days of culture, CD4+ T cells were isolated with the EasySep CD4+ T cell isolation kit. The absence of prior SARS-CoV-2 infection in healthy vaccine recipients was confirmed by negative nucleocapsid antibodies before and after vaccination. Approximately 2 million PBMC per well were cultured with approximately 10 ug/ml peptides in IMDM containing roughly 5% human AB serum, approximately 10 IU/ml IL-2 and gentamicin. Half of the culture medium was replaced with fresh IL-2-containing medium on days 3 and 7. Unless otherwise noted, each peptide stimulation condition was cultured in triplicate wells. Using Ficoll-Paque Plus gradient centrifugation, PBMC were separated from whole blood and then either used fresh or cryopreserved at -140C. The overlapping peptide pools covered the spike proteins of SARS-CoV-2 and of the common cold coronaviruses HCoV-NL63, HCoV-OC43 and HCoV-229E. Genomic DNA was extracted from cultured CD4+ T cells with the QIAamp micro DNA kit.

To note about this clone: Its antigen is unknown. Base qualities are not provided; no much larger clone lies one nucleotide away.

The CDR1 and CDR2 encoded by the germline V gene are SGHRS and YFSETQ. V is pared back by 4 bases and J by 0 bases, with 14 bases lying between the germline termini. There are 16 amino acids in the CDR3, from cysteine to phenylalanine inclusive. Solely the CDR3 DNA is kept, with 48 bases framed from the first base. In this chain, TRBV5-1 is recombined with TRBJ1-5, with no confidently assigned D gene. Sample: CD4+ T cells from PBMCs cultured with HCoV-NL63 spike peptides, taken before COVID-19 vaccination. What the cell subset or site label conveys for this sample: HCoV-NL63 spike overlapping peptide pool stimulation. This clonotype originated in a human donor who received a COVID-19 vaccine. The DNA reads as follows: TGCGCCAGCAGCCTTGGACCGGTAGATAGCAATCAGCCCCAGCATTTT. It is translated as CASSLGPVDSNQPQHF.